A selection of T cell receptor beta chains follows, all from one sample in a study of cytomegalovirus exposure and HLA in healthy donors. The protocol was immunoSEQ multiplex PCR, while the TCRdb copy is restricted to in-frame clones and leaves out a portion. The sample data list under 200,000 clones. The sequenced material came from PBMCs. The receptor set was obtained from a man aged 25 to 40 in good health and CMV-seronegative. CDR3s include the opening cysteine and the closing phenylalanine or tryptophan. D genes are given only for firm matches.

V gene	D gene	J gene	CDR3 protein	CDR3 DNA
TRBV6-5	.	TRBJ1-2	CASSSPSEGTWSYTF	TGTGCCAGCAGTAGTCCTTCAGAGGGGACATGGAGCTACACCTTC
TRBV9	TRBD2	TRBJ2-3	CASSVESGGATDTQYF	TGTGCCAGCAGCGTAGAAAGCGGGGGGGCCACAGATACGCAGTATTTT
TRBV6-5	.	TRBJ2-7	CASYTGNEQYF	TGTGCCAGCTACACAGGGAACGAGCAGTACTTC
TRBV14	TRBD1	TRBJ1-3	CASSQIGGGGNTIYF	TGTGCCAGCAGCCAAATAGGGGGCGGAGGAAACACCATATATTTT
TRBV19	TRBD2	TRBJ2-5	CASAAGVSGETQYF	TGTGCCAGTGCAGCGGGAGTTTCAGGAGAGACCCAGTACTTC
TRBV27	TRBD2	TRBJ2-5	CASGGLAGETQYF	TGTGCCAGCGGTGGACTAGCGGGAGAGACCCAGTACTTC
TRBV10-1	.	TRBJ1-3	CASRQGRDGNTIYF	TGCGCCAGCAGACAGGGACGTGATGGAAACACCATATATTTT
TRBV10-1	.	TRBJ2-5	CASSPQIQETQYF	TGCGCCAGCAGTCCACAGATTCAAGAGACCCAGTACTTC
TRBV7-9	.	TRBJ2-7	CASSSDTSYEQYF	TGTGCCAGCAGCTCTGACACCTCCTACGAGCAGTACTTC
TRBV28	TRBD1	TRBJ1-2	CASSLGTEVYGYTF	TGTGCCAGCAGTTTAGGGACAGAGGTCTATGGCTACACCTTC
TRBV10-2	TRBD1	TRBJ1-2	CASSRDRGFYGYTF	TGCGCCAGCAGCCGGGACAGGGGTTTCTATGGCTACACCTTC
TRBV7-2	.	TRBJ1-2	CASRIGGDNYGYTF	TGTGCCAGCAGGATCGGGGGGGATAACTATGGCTACACCTTC
TRBV19	TRBD1	TRBJ2-5	CASSIAGQGEETQYF	TGTGCCAGTAGTATTGCGGGACAGGGGGAAGAGACCCAGTACTTC
TRBV7-2	.	TRBJ2-5	CASSSPRGSRQETQYF	TGTGCCAGCAGCTCGCCGAGGGGGTCGAGACAAGAGACCCAGTACTTC
TRBV2	TRBD2	TRBJ2-1	CASSYASGTYNEQFF	TGTGCCAGCAGTTACGCCAGCGGGACCTACAATGAGCAGTTCTTC
TRBV5-6	.	TRBJ2-7	CASSFYAGSSYEQYF	TGTGCCAGCAGCTTCTATGCGGGCTCCTCCTACGAGCAGTACTTC
TRBV13	TRBD2	TRBJ2-3	CASSSRGGASGDTQYF	TGTGCCAGCAGTTCCCGCGGGGGGGCGAGCGGAGATACGCAGTATTTT
TRBV10-3	.	TRBJ2-2	CAISAEFSGATGELFF	TGTGCCATCAGTGCTGAATTTTCTGGGGCAACCGGGGAGCTGTTTTTT
TRBV19	TRBD1	TRBJ1-4	CASSIGVDRVVEKLFF	TGTGCCAGTAGTATTGGGGTGGACAGGGTGGTTGAAAAACTGTTTTTT
TRBV18	.	TRBJ2-7	CASSPGGGVSEQYF	TGTGCCAGCTCACCGGGAGGGGGAGTAAGCGAGCAGTACTTC
TRBV5-1	.	TRBJ1-2	CASSTETVWDYGYTF	TGCGCCAGCAGCACAGAGACAGTTTGGGACTATGGCTACACCTTC
TRBV28	TRBD2	TRBJ2-7	CASSLGLAGAEQYF	TGTGCCAGCAGTTTAGGTCTAGCGGGAGCCGAGCAGTACTTC
TRBV18	TRBD1	TRBJ2-1	CASSPGDRSSYNEQFF	TGTGCCAGCTCACCAGGGGACAGGAGCTCCTACAATGAGCAGTTCTTC
TRBV2	.	TRBJ1-5	CASSAGQRLDQPQHF	TGTGCCAGCAGTGCGGGTCAGAGGTTGGATCAGCCCCAGCATTTT
TRBV19	TRBD2	TRBJ2-5	CASTQRAGRGGETQYF	TGTGCCAGTACTCAACGGGCAGGGAGGGGAGGGGAGACCCAGTACTTC
TRBV19	TRBD1	TRBJ2-7	CASSIDRAYEQYF	TGTGCCAGTAGTATTGACAGGGCTTACGAGCAGTACTTC
TRBV2	TRBD2	TRBJ2-7	CASSEVGDYREQYF	TGTGCCAGCAGTGAGGTGGGGGACTATCGCGAGCAGTACTTC
TRBV30	TRBD1	TRBJ1-3	CAWSKGTGTGNTIYF	TGTGCCTGGAGTAAGGGGACAGGGACTGGAAACACCATATATTTT
TRBV5-6	TRBD2	TRBJ2-6	CASSLNFLAGSSGANVLTF	TGTGCCAGCAGCTTGAATTTCCTAGCGGGGAGCTCTGGGGCCAACGTCCTGACTTTC
TRBV4-1	.	TRBJ2-5	CASSQGLPRESQYF	TGCGCCAGCAGCCAAGGACTACCCCGCGAGTCTCAGTACTTC
TRBV5-1	TRBD2	TRBJ2-1	CASSSRLAGDEQFF	TGCGCCAGCAGCTCTAGACTAGCGGGAGATGAGCAGTTCTTC
TRBV2	.	TRBJ1-1	CASSEAAGDASKGHTEAFF	TGTGCCAGCAGTGAAGCTGCAGGGGACGCCTCGAAGGGTCACACTGAAGCTTTCTTT
TRBV5-1	.	TRBJ2-7	CASSGAQTYEQYF	TGCGCCAGCAGTGGAGCGCAGACCTACGAGCAGTACTTC
TRBV2	TRBD1	TRBJ1-4	CASRKQGSTNEKLFF	TGTGCCAGCAGAAAACAGGGGTCGACTAATGAAAAACTGTTTTTT
TRBV29-1	.	TRBJ1-2	CSVTGPANYGYTF	TGCAGCGTAACAGGGCCTGCTAACTATGGCTACACCTTC
TRBV18	TRBD1	TRBJ1-1	CASSPPGQGAGTEAFF	TGTGCCAGCTCACCACCCGGACAGGGGGCGGGCACTGAAGCTTTCTTT
TRBV7-9	.	TRBJ1-4	CASSLGQKGGEKLFF	TGTGCCAGCAGCTTAGGTCAGAAGGGAGGTGAAAAACTGTTTTTT
TRBV10-3	.	TRBJ1-2	CAISESDREQNYGYTF	TGTGCCATCAGTGAGTCGGACAGAGAACAGAACTATGGCTACACCTTC
TRBV12-5	.	TRBJ2-3	CASAPDWRTDTQYF	TGTGCTAGTGCCCCGGACTGGCGCACAGATACGCAGTATTTT
TRBV11-2	.	TRBJ2-7	CASSLDGGSSYEQYF	TGTGCCAGCAGCTTAGACGGGGGAAGCTCCTACGAGCAGTACTTC
TRBV19	.	TRBJ1-3	CASSLAGSSGNTIYF	TGTGCCAGTAGTCTGGCCGGGAGCTCTGGAAACACCATATATTTT
TRBV23-1	TRBD1	TRBJ1-2	CASSHSDRENGYTF	TGCGCCAGCAGTCACTCCGACAGGGAAAATGGCTACACCTTC
TRBV2	TRBD1	TRBJ2-3	CASTERRGQGRRTQYF	TGTGCCAGCACCGAAAGGCGGGGACAGGGCCGCCGGACGCAGTATTTT
TRBV6-7	.	TRBJ1-1	CATPTPGAITEAFF	TGTGCCACACCTACCCCAGGGGCGATCACTGAAGCTTTCTTT
TRBV7-2	.	TRBJ2-1	CASSLQEYEQFF	TGTGCCAGCAGCTTACAGGAATACGAGCAGTTCTTC
TRBV28	TRBD1	TRBJ1-2	CATTGGMESGYTF	TGTGCCACGACAGGGGGGATGGAAAGTGGCTACACCTTC
TRBV29-1	.	TRBJ2-3	CSVDAGPNTDTQYF	TGCAGCGTTGACGCGGGGCCCAACACAGATACGCAGTATTTT
TRBV9	TRBD1	TRBJ1-4	CASSATGQRNEKLFF	TGTGCCAGCAGCGCCACGGGACAGAGAAATGAAAAACTGTTTTTT
TRBV28	.	TRBJ2-3	CASTLALGDTQYF	TGTGCCAGCACCCTAGCCCTCGGAGATACGCAGTATTTT